A selection of T cell receptor beta chains follows, all from one sample in a study of blood T cell repertoires in COVID-19. Some clones are missing from TCRdb's copy, which holds only in-frame ones; the method was immunoSEQ multiplex PCR. The table includes 200,000 or so clones, approximately 90% detected once. Sequences were obtained from peripheral blood. The origin of the receptors is a man aged 65 to 79 with active or convalescent COVID-19. Each CDR3 is given without its conserved first and last residue. Each record gives: V gene, D gene, CDR3 length, J gene, CDR3 protein. D genes are given only for firm matches.

V gene: TRBV5-6; D gene: TRBD1; CDR3 length: 16; J gene: TRBJ1-4; CDR3 protein: ASSNPWTGGSTNEKLF
V gene: TRBV18; D gene: -; CDR3 length: 12; J gene: TRBJ1-2; CDR3 protein: ASSPQGRNYGYT
V gene: TRBV6-5; D gene: TRBD1; CDR3 length: 12; J gene: TRBJ2-7; CDR3 protein: ASSYSYDRGRQY
V gene: TRBV29-1; D gene: TRBD1; CDR3 length: 10; J gene: TRBJ1-5; CDR3 protein: SVGQGNQPQH
V gene: TRBV7-2; D gene: -; CDR3 length: 12; J gene: TRBJ1-2; CDR3 protein: ASSFERVYYGYT
V gene: TRBV7-9; D gene: -; CDR3 length: 10; J gene: TRBJ1-6; CDR3 protein: ASSPVPSPLH
V gene: TRBV28; D gene: TRBD2; CDR3 length: 13; J gene: TRBJ2-1; CDR3 protein: ASGSLAGGHSEQF
V gene: TRBV14; D gene: -; CDR3 length: 17; J gene: TRBJ2-5; CDR3 protein: ASSQDGQPGVPLQETQY
V gene: TRBV5-1; D gene: TRBD2; CDR3 length: 15; J gene: TRBJ2-7; CDR3 protein: ASSLGTRTRIIYEQY
V gene: TRBV6-2/TRBV6-3; D gene: TRBD1; CDR3 length: 13; J gene: TRBJ1-2; CDR3 protein: ASSSGQGAAYGYT
V gene: TRBV15; D gene: -; CDR3 length: 15; J gene: TRBJ2-1; CDR3 protein: ATSSGGARAGYNEQF
V gene: TRBV7-8; D gene: -; CDR3 length: 12; J gene: TRBJ1-2; CDR3 protein: ASSLGSGSYGYT
V gene: TRBV6-2/TRBV6-3; D gene: -; CDR3 length: 18; J gene: TRBJ2-6; CDR3 protein: ASSQSRLRELHSGANVLT
V gene: TRBV2; D gene: -; CDR3 length: 12; J gene: TRBJ2-5; CDR3 protein: ASSFGGGKETQY
V gene: TRBV28; D gene: -; CDR3 length: 11; J gene: TRBJ1-2; CDR3 protein: ASSGTTNYGYT
V gene: TRBV9; D gene: TRBD1; CDR3 length: 14; J gene: TRBJ1-2; CDR3 protein: ASSLYTGAGNYGYT
V gene: TRBV4-3; D gene: -; CDR3 length: 13; J gene: TRBJ2-7; CDR3 protein: ASSQDHRGSHEQY
V gene: TRBV7-9; D gene: TRBD1; CDR3 length: 12; J gene: TRBJ2-7; CDR3 protein: ASSSGTGAYEQY
V gene: TRBV5-8; D gene: -; CDR3 length: 14; J gene: TRBJ2-3; CDR3 protein: ASSLEGGLATDTQY